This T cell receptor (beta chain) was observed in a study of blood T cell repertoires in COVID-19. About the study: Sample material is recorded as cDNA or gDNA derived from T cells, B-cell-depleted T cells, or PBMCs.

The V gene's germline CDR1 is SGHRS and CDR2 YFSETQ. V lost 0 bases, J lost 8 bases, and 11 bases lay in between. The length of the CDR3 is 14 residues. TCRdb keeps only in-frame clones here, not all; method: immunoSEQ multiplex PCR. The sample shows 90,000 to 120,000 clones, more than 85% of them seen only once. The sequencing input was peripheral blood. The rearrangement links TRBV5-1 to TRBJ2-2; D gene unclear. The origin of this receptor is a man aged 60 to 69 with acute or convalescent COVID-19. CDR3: CASSLGLTRGELFF. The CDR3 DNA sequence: TGCGCCAGCAGCTTGGGGCTGACTCGGGGGGAGCTGTTTTTT.